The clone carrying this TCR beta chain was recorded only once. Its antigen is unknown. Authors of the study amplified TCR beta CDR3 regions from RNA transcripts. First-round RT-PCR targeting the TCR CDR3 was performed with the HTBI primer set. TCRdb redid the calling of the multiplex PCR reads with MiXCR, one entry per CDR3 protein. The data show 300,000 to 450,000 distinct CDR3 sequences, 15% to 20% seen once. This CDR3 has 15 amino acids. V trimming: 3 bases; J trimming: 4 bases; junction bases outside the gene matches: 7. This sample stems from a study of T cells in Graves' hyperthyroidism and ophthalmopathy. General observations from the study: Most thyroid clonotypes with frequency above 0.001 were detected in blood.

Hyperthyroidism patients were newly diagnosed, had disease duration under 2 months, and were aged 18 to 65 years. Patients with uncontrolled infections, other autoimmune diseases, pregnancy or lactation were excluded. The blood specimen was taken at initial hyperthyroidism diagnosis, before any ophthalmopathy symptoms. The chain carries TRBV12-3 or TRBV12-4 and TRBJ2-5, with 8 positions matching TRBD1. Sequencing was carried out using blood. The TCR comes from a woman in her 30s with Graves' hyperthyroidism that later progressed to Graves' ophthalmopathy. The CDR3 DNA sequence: TGTGCCAGCAGTTTGGGCAGGGGGCGGTCAGAGACCCAGTACTTC. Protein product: CASSLGRGRSETQYF.